The 23 T cell receptor beta chains presented below share a single source sample, sequenced in a study of T-cell reconstitution after alpha-beta-depleted transplantation in children. Unique molecular identifiers were incorporated during preparation of the TCRbeta library. Each CDR3 protein is one row after TCRdb ran MiXCR on the PCR reads. Altogether 250,000 to 400,000 distinct CDR3 sequences are present, around 20% being singletons, with the ten largest covering 10% to 11%. This sample comprised PBMCs, mostly from graft donor cells, obtained 180 days after TCRalphabeta/CD19-depleted stem cell transplant. These receptors all stem from a male patient aged 5 to 17 who had a stem cell transplant for acute lymphoblastic leukemia, so the T cells may come from the graft donor.

The chain combines TRBV5-8 with TRBJ2-5; 7 bases line up with TRBD1. Trimming cost V 1 base and J 5 bases; bases outside gene matches: 11. The germline CDR1 and CDR2 sequences are SGHTS and YDEGEE. CDR3 length equals 16 residues. The CDR3 nucleotides are TGTGCCAGCAGCTTGCTGTGGGGGAGCAGGGGGGAGACCCAGTACTTC. This gives the protein CASSLLWGSRGETQYF.

This clonotype showed up just a few times. The genes are TRBV10-3 and TRBJ1-1; D is possibly TRBD1 (5 bases). The V end lost 3 bases, the J end lost 0 bases, and 8 bases lay between the germline ends. The CDR3 is made up of 14 amino acids. CDR1 is ENHRY, CDR2 SYGVKD, per germline. In DNA, the CDR3 is TGTGCCATCAGTGACGAGGGGCTGAACACTGAAGCTTTCTTT. Translated, it gives CAISDEGLNTEAFF.

CDR3 amino acids: CSVEDRADEQYF. CDR3 DNA sequence: TGCAGCGTTGAAGACAGGGCGGACGAGCAGTACTTC. The rearrangement joins TRBV29-1 to TRBJ2-7; D is possibly TRBD1 (5 bases). There are 12 residues in the CDR3. Germline CDR1 reads SQVTM; CDR2 reads ANQGSEA. Trimming shortened V by 0 bases and J by 5 bases, and 8 bases separated the two germline ends.

This clonotype has more than one count but fewer than ten. V is TRBV6-1 and J is TRBJ2-7, with 11 positions matching TRBD2. This CDR3 is 19 amino acids long. CDR1 and CDR2 from the germline V gene are MNHNS and SASEGT. V was clipped by 6 bases and J by 0 bases; unmatched bases: 16. CDR3 DNA sequence: TGTGCCAGCAGCGAGGGGGGACTAGCGGTACTACTTCGCTCCTACGAGCAGTACTTC. Translation: CASSEGGLAVLLRSYEQYF.

V usage is TRBV27 and J usage is TRBJ2-7; D is possibly TRBD2 (8 bases). The CDR3 contains 19 residues. Germline V gene sequence: CDR1 MNHEY, CDR2 SMNVEV (reference sequence). The ends were cut back, 1 base at V and 5 bases at J, with 27 bases in the middle. The CDR3 nucleotides are TGTGCCAGCAGTTTATTGGCCGTCAGGGGGAGCGGGAGTTTGAACGAGCAGTACTTC. This gives the protein CASSLLAVRGSGSLNEQYF.

V usage is TRBV2 and J usage is TRBJ1-1; the D gene is possibly TRBD1 (6 bases). Germline CDR1 SNHLY, CDR2 FYNNEI. The CDR3 has 16 residues. Trimming removed 1 base from V and 6 bases from J, with 18 bases in between. The CDR3 coding sequence is TGTGCCAGCAGTGAAGTACCAGGGGAATTCGGACCTGAAGCTTTCTTT. Translated: CASSEVPGEFGPEAFF.

V is TRBV4-1 and J is TRBJ2-1, with D perhaps matching TRBD2 (5 bases). The CDR3 contains 17 residues. The V and J ends lost 1 base and 4 bases respectively, with 17 bases between them. The germline CDR1 and CDR2 sequences are MGHRA and YSYEKL. DNA for the CDR3: TGCGCCAGCAGCCAAGGCGGACTGGGCGAAGCGTACAATGAGCAGTTCTTC. Amino acid sequence: CASSQGGLGEAYNEQFF.

This clonotype was seen a handful of times. The rearrangement links TRBV9 to TRBJ2-5; D perhaps matches TRBD2 (7 bases). Germline CDR1 is SGDLS and CDR2 is YYNGEE. Trimming took 4 bases from V and 4 from J, leaving 17 bases between them. This CDR3 has 15 amino acids. The CDR3 sequence: CASSSGGGGVETQYF. In nucleotides, the CDR3 is TGTGCCAGCAGCTCAGGTGGGGGGGGCGTAGAGACCCAGTACTTC.

The sample holds a few counts of this clonotype. The chain has TRBV20-1 and TRBJ1-1; tentative D call: TRBD1 (5 bases). Trimming removed 3 bases from V and 1 base from J, with 12 bases in between. CDR1 and CDR2 (germline): DFQATT, SNEGSKA (reference sequence). The CDR3 spans 14 residues. The CDR3 DNA reads TGCAGTGCTAGGACGGGACGGACGAACACTGAAGCTTTCTTT. It codes for CSARTGRTNTEAFF.

The chain couples TRBV29-1 to TRBJ2-4; tentatively, D is TRBD1 (5 bases). This CDR3 has 13 residues. CDR1 is SQVTM, CDR2 ANQGSEA, per germline. The ends were cut back, 3 bases at V and 2 bases at J, with 8 bases in the middle. This CDR3 is CSVDPGTKNIQYF. CDR3 DNA sequence: TGCAGCGTTGATCCAGGGACCAAAAACATTCAGTACTTC.

This chain joins TRBV15 and TRBJ2-7; TRBD1 matches at 8 bases. The CDR3 is made up of 15 amino acids. V lost 5 bases, J lost 6 bases, and 12 bases stayed unmatched. Germline loops: CDR1 LNHNV, CDR2 YYDKDF (reference sequence). CDR3 sequence reads: CATSGRTGTGGEQYF. The CDR3 region has the DNA TGTGCCACCAGCGGCAGGACAGGGACGGGCGGCGAGCAGTACTTC.

The V call is TRBV20-1, the J call TRBJ2-3, with 11 bases that match TRBD2. The CDR3 is 20 amino acids. Germline loops: CDR1 DFQATT, CDR2 SNEGSKA (reference sequence). V gave up 3 bases and J gave up 0 bases; unmatched junction bases: 17. CDR3 sequence (DNA): TGCAGTGCTAGGCGGCTAGCGGGAGGAGGGAAAATGTGGAGCACAGATACGCAGTATTTT. This codes for CSARRLAGGGKMWSTDTQYF.

The chain links TRBV19 to TRBJ2-7, with a weak D call TRBD1 (5 bases). Trimming removed 4 bases from V and 7 bases from J, with 17 bases in between. The V gene's germline CDR1 is LNHDA and CDR2 SQIVND (reference sequence). The CDR3 runs to 14 residues. The CDR3 loop reads CASSTDGAVLEQYF. The DNA for the CDR3 is TGTGCCAGTAGTACCGATGGGGCTGTCTTGGAGCAGTACTTC.

This rearrangement joins TRBV7-9 to TRBJ2-3; D remains unclear. V gave up 1 base and J gave up 14 bases, with 19 bases separating them. The CDR3 extends over 14 amino acids. The germline CDR1 and CDR2 sequences are SEHNR and FQNEAQ (reference sequence). Written as DNA, the CDR3 is TGTGCCAGCAGCTTAGTGGGCCTCCACCCCAATCTGTATTTT. The encoded protein is CASSLVGLHPNLYF. The whole variable domain, remainder taken from reference TRBV7-9 and TRBJ2-3, is DTGVSQNPRHKITKRGQNVTFRCDPISEHNRLYWYRQTLGQGPEFLTYFQNEAQLEKSRLLSDRFSAERPKGSFSTLEIQRTEQGDSAMYLCASSLVGLHPNLYFGPGTRLTVL.

This clonotype was seen only a few times. The V call is TRBV7-2, the J call TRBJ2-7; TRBD2 aligns across 8 bases. V lost 5 bases and J lost 5; bases outside the gene matches: 8. Looked up from germline, CDR1 is SGHTA and CDR2 is FQGNSA. This CDR3 contains 14 residues. The DNA of the CDR3 is TGTGCCAGCAGCGTCACTAGCGGCCACCACGAGCAGTACTTC. It yields the protein CASSVTSGHHEQYF.

This chain connects TRBV18 to TRBJ2-5, with TRBD1 matching 8 bases. The CDR3 contains 13 residues. Per germline, CDR1 KGHSH and CDR2 LQKENI. Losses at the gene ends were 2 bases for V and 5 bases for J; bases not matched to a gene: 1. CDR3: CASSPRTGETQYF. CDR3 DNA: TGTGCCAGCTCACCAAGGACAGGGGAGACCCAGTACTTC.

On this clonotype: The DNA is left out, because the CDR3 cannot be placed on it with certainty; the CDR3 is given as TCRdb lists it. V and J are TRBV5-6 and TRBJ1-2. The germline gives CDR1 SGHDT, CDR2 YYEEEE. The CDR3 length equals 15 residues, ends included. The CDR3 protein is CASSLVGWGTYGDTF.

The V and J genes are TRBV6-2 or TRBV6-3 and TRBJ2-1; possibly TRBD1 for D (5 bases). V was clipped by 2 bases and J by 2 bases, with 25 bases between them. The CDR3 extends over 20 amino acids. The germline V gene has CDR1 MNHEY and CDR2 SVGEGT. CDR3 sequence (DNA): TGTGCCAGCAGTTACACCCTTACTTGGGGTAACAGGTCTACCTACAATGAGCAGTTCTTC. Translating gives CASSYTLTWGNRSTYNEQFF.

The rearrangement joins TRBV2 to TRBJ2-5, with D perhaps matching TRBD2 (5 bases). V was trimmed by 7 bases and J by 3 bases, leaving 12 bases between them. In germline, CDR1 is SNHLY, CDR2 FYNNEI. The CDR3 is made up of 13 amino acids. CDR3 sequence: CASNQRTEETQYF. CDR3 coding DNA: TGTGCCAGCAACCAGCGGACGGAAGAGACCCAGTACTTC.

In this sample, this clonotype turned up a few times. This sequence joins TRBV19 and TRBJ1-2; tentative D call: TRBD1 (5 bases). The V gene lost 8 bases and the J gene lost 3 bases, with 13 bases spanning the gap. Germline V gene data show CDR1 as LNHDA and CDR2 as SQIVND (reference sequence). This CDR3 is built from 13 residues. For the CDR3, the DNA is TGTGCCAGTTACAGGCGGAAGGACTATGGCTACACCTTC. Encoded protein: CASYRRKDYGYTF.

The rearrangement joins TRBV11-2 to TRBJ2-7; D tentatively fits TRBD1 or TRBD2 (7 bases each). With 5 bases removed from V and 2 bases from J, the gap between germline ends came to 19 bases. This CDR3 region has 16 residues. CDR1 is SGHAT and CDR2 is FQNNGV in the germline V gene. The CDR3 protein is CASSPKGAGEAYEQYF. As DNA, the CDR3 is TGTGCCAGCAGCCCCAAGGGGGCGGGAGAAGCCTACGAGCAGTACTTC. The variable domain in full, with the rest retrieved from reference TRBV11-2 and TRBJ2-7, is EAGVAQSPRYKIIEKRQSVAFWCNPISGHATLYWYQQILGQGPKLLIQFQNNGVVDDSQLPKDRFSAERLKGVDSTLKIQPAKLEDSAVYLCASSPKGAGEAYEQYFGPGTRLTVT.

The genes are TRBV6-5 and TRBJ2-3; D might be TRBD1 or TRBD2, each matching 5 bases. Germline lookup yields CDR1 MNHEY and CDR2 SVGAGI. Trimming cost V 0 bases and J 4 bases, with 20 bases left between them. This CDR3 is 18 amino acids long. CDR3 region: CASSYSTYGGGRPDTQYF. The DNA of the CDR3 is TGTGCCAGCAGTTACTCGACCTATGGGGGTGGGCGGCCAGATACGCAGTATTTT.

This clonotype came up a few times. V and J are TRBV6-5 and TRBJ2-7; 12 bases agree with TRBD2. Per germline, CDR1 MNHEY and CDR2 SVGAGI. The J segment lost 6 bases and the V segment lost 2 bases, leaving 8 bases of the junction unmatched. CDR3 length: 16 amino acids. In nucleotides, the CDR3 is TGTGCCAGCAGTTACGGACTAGCGGGAAATAGAGGCGAGCAGTACTTC. Its protein product is CASSYGLAGNRGEQYF.